These 21 T cell receptor beta chains were all obtained from the same sample, sequenced in a study of T cells in Graves' hyperthyroidism and ophthalmopathy. Amplification of TCR beta CDR3 regions was performed using RNA transcripts as template. HTBI primers were used for first-round RT-PCR of the TCR CDR3. In TCRdb, the multiplex PCR reads were re-called with MiXCR into one record per CDR3 protein. This table holds 700,000 or so distinct CDR3 sequences, about 14% found once. The sample comprised blood. Receptors originate from a woman aged 45-65 years with Graves' ophthalmopathy.

This clonotype showed up many times. This chain links TRBV20-1 with TRBJ1-6; no clear D gene. CDR1 is DFQATT and CDR2 is SNEGSKA in the germline V gene (reference sequence). This CDR3 contains 15 residues. CDR3 DNA sequence: TGCAGCAGCCCCGGCAAAGGTTTAAATAATTCACCCCTCCACTTT. Its protein is CSSPGKGLNNSPLHF.

This clonotype was seen a handful of times. The chain has TRBV12-3 or TRBV12-4 and TRBJ2-2, with 7 bases that match TRBD1. This CDR3 has 19 amino acids. Trimming at V came to 1 base and at J to 1 base, leaving 12 bases not matched to a gene. The CDR3 is CASSLERFRGQLNTGELFF. DNA of the CDR3: TGTGCCAGCAGTTTAGAGAGATTTAGGGGACAGCTGAACACCGGGGAGCTGTTTTTT.

This clonotype was observed many times. The V call is TRBV4-1, the J call TRBJ1-2; possible D gene TRBD1, 5 bases. The V and J ends lost 2 bases and 4 bases respectively, with 17 bases between them. The germline gives CDR1 MGHRA, CDR2 YSYEKL. The CDR3 extends over 16 amino acids. The CDR3 coding sequence is TGCGCCAGCAGCCAACGGACCCAGGGCGGTGGCTATGGCTACACCTTC. It yields the protein CASSQRTQGGGYGYTF.

On this clonotype itself: A much bigger clone sits one base away, suggesting this may be a read error. V and J are TRBV29-1 and TRBJ2-1; weak D call: TRBD2 (5 bases). Looked up from germline, CDR1 is SQVTM and CDR2 is ANQGSEA. This CDR3 contains 10 residues. CDR3 nucleotides: TGCAGCGCCGACTACGATGAGCAGTTCTTC. It translates to CSADYDEQFF.

This clonotype has just a few counts. A much larger clonotype is one base distant, so this may be a read error. The chain has TRBV5-5 and TRBJ1-2; no definite D call. Per germline, CDR1 SGHKS and CDR2 YYEKEE (reference sequence). The CDR3 is 13 amino acids. Between the trimmed V and J ends, which lost 0 bases and 6 bases, there was a span of 9 bases. The CDR3: CASSLDSRNGYTF. DNA of the CDR3: TGTGCCAGCAGCTTGGACAGCAGAAATGGCTACACCTTC.

This clonotype appeared a single time. A much larger clone sits a single nucleotide away, making a read error possible. This sequence joins TRBV28 and TRBJ2-5; 14 bases are shared with TRBD2. In germline, CDR1 is MDHEN, CDR2 SYDVKM. The CDR3 covers 16 residues. The CDR3 bases are TGTGCCAACAGTTCGGGACTAGCGGGAGCTCAAGAGACCCAGTACTTC. It encodes CANSSGLAGAQETQYF. The full variable domain, in which reference TRBV28 and TRBJ2-5 provide the parts outside the CDR3, is DVKVTQSSRYLVKRTGEKVFLECVQDMDHENMFWYRQDPGLGLRLIYFSYDVKMKEKGDIPEGYSVSREKKERFSLILESASTNQTSMYLCANSSGLAGAQETQYFGPGTRLLVL.

In its sample, this clonotype was seen many times. The chain couples TRBV7-9 to TRBJ2-6; D ambiguous. Deletions cut 1 base from V and 4 bases from J, with 8 bases between. Germline values: CDR1 SEHNR, CDR2 FQNEAQ (reference sequence). The CDR3 consists of 15 residues. CDR3 region: CASSLGQSGANVLTF. CDR3 sequence (DNA): TGTGCCAGCAGCTTAGGGCAGTCCGGGGCCAACGTCCTGACTTTC. Variable domain in full (rest from reference TRBV7-9 and TRBJ2-6): DTGVSQNPRHKITKRGQNVTFRCDPISEHNRLYWYRQTLGQGPEFLTYFQNEAQLEKSRLLSDRFSAERPKGSFSTLEIQRTEQGDSAMYLCASSLGQSGANVLTFGAGSRLTVL.

The chain couples TRBV14 to TRBJ2-2, with TRBD1 matching over 8 bases. Germline V lookup: CDR1 SGHDN, CDR2 FVKESK. This CDR3 comprises 17 residues. After removal of 4 bases from V and 7 bases from J, the junction contained 14 bases not matched to a gene. As DNA, the CDR3 is TGTGCCAGCAGCCCACAATGGCGGACAGGGATTCGCGGGGAGCTGTTTTTT. It is translated as CASSPQWRTGIRGELFF.

This clonotype was seen more than once but under ten times. CDR3 sequence: CAISGGQYRGTEAFF. CDR3 DNA sequence: TGTGCCATCAGCGGCGGACAGTATAGGGGCACTGAAGCTTTCTTT. J is TRBJ1-1 and V is TRBV10-3; tentatively, D is TRBD1 (6 bases). The CDR3 is made up of 15 amino acids. The V and J ends lost 6 bases and 4 bases respectively, with 18 bases between them. Per the germline V gene, CDR1 is ENHRY and CDR2 is SYGVKD.

This clonotype was detected only a few times. V usage is TRBV20-1 and J usage is TRBJ2-3; TRBD2 agrees at 8 bases. V dropped 2 bases and J dropped 4; count of bases not matched to a gene: 8. Germline V gene data show CDR1 as DFQATT and CDR2 as SNEGSKA (reference sequence). The CDR3 length is 15 residues. The DNA for the CDR3 is TGCAGTGCTAGAATCGCCGGGAGGGTCCCAGATACGCAGTATTTT. Translation: CSARIAGRVPDTQYF.

This clonotype was recorded many times. One end of the junction does not line up with germline, which may come from a read error. Here the CDR3 reads CASSVAGGRTDTQYF. The CDR3 DNA follows: TGTGCCAGCAGTGTAGCGGGAGGGAGGACAGATACGCAGTATTTT. The genes are TRBV9 and TRBJ2-3, with 11 bases lining up with TRBD2. The CDR3 has 15 residues. CDR1 SGDLS and CDR2 YYNGEE come from the germline V gene.

This clonotype occurred many times. The chain employs TRBV20-1 and TRBJ2-3; 8 positions match TRBD2. The germline CDR1 and CDR2 sequences are DFQATT and SNEGSKA (reference sequence). This CDR3 has 14 residues. The ends lost 6 bases at V and 2 bases at J; junction bases unmatched: 7. CDR3 sequence reads: CSARTSRYTDTQYF. The CDR3 DNA is TGCAGTGCCAGGACTAGCCGATACACAGATACGCAGTATTTT.

There are many counts of this clonotype. The V call is TRBV6-1, the J call TRBJ2-1; D unclear. The CDR3 sequence is 15 residues long. Looked up from germline, CDR1 is MNHNS and CDR2 is SASEGT. Trimming took 6 bases from V and 1 from J, leaving 13 bases between them. CDR3: CASRLTATSYNEQFF. Here the CDR3 DNA reads TGTGCCAGCAGGCTGACCGCAACATCCTACAATGAGCAGTTCTTC.

This clonotype was seen at least ten times. The rearrangement uses TRBV7-9 and TRBJ2-7; D unclear. Trimming shortened V by 1 base and J by 2 bases, and 12 bases separated the two germline ends. Germline V gene data show CDR1 as SEHNR and CDR2 as FQNEAQ (reference sequence). This CDR3 comprises 15 residues. CDR3 loop: CASSLDQVYTYEQYF. In nucleotides, the CDR3 is TGTGCCAGCAGCTTAGACCAGGTATATACCTACGAGCAGTACTTC.

This chain uses TRBV12-5 with TRBJ2-5, with D possibly being TRBD2 (6 bases). Germline V gene sequence: CDR1 LGHNT, CDR2 FRNRAP. The CDR3 sequence is 14 residues long. V lost 5 bases to trimming and J lost 2 bases, with 12 bases between them. The CDR3 coding sequence is TGTGCTAGTGGTGCCCGCGGGACTCAAGAGACCCAGTACTTC. Translating it yields CASGARGTQETQYF.

Turning to this clonotype: The conserved phenylalanine or tryptophan normally closing the CDR3 is absent here, so this likely arose from a read error. The V and J genes are TRBV10-3 and TRBJ1-5; 12 bases match TRBD1. Trimming cost V 11 bases and J 6 bases; bases outside gene matches: 11. CDR3 length: 15 residues. The germline V gene has CDR1 ENHRY and CDR2 SYGVKD. The CDR3 DNA is TGTGCCGCCCGGTGGGGACAGGGGGCAGGTCAGCCCCAGCATCTT. Protein sequence: CAARWGQGAGQPQHL.

The CDR3 here is CASRYLTGVRRTEAFF. CDR3 nucleotides: TGTGCCAGCAGATACCTTACAGGGGTAAGGAGAACTGAAGCTTTCTTT. The rearrangement joins TRBV6-9 to TRBJ1-1; 7 positions agree with TRBD1. Germline V CDR1 and CDR2: MNHGY, SVAAGI. The CDR3 totals 16 residues. Trimming took 6 bases from V and 5 from J; bases not matched to a gene: 15.

There are a few counts of this clonotype. The rearrangement uses TRBV30 and TRBJ2-1; TRBD2 matches 14 bases. The length of the CDR3 is 15 residues. Germline V CDR1 and CDR2: GTSNPN, SVGIG (reference sequence). Losses at the gene ends were 1 base for V and 10 bases for J; bases not matched to a gene: 6. The chain's CDR3 is CAWSAGLAGGVEQFF. CDR3 nucleotides: TGTGCCTGGAGTGCCGGACTAGCGGGAGGAGTAGAGCAGTTCTTC.

The genes are TRBV5-8 and TRBJ1-1, with TRBD1 matching over 9 bases. V lost 6 bases, J lost 4 bases, and 16 bases stayed unmatched. This CDR3 has 17 amino acids. Germline loops: CDR1 SGHTS, CDR2 YDEGEE. CDR3 DNA sequence: TGTGCCAGCAACCCACAGGGGGCGGCTCCCCGGGGCACTGAAGCTTTCTTT. Translated: CASNPQGAAPRGTEAFF.

This clonotype appeared a few times. The DNA for the CDR3 is TGTGCCAGCAGTTTTAACATATACAATCAGCCCCAGCATTTT. As protein: CASSFNIYNQPQHF. The chain joins TRBV28 to TRBJ1-5; D uncertain. Germline assignment: CDR1 MDHEN and CDR2 SYDVKM. V gave up 3 bases and J gave up 3 bases, with 9 bases separating them. CDR3 length: 14 amino acids.

This clonotype appeared many times. The chain uses TRBV11-2 and TRBJ1-5; D gene ambiguous. The CDR3 is 15 residues long. The V and J ends lost 1 base and 3 bases respectively, with 10 bases between them. The germline gives CDR1 SGHAT, CDR2 FQNNGV. Written as DNA, the CDR3 is TGTGCCAGCAGCTTAGGAGGAGGGTACAATCAGCCCCAGCATTTT. This encodes CASSLGGGYNQPQHF.